This is a list of T cell receptor beta chains from one sample in a study of beta chain features in type 1 diabetes. Sequenced by immunoSEQ multiplex PCR; TCRdb stores in-frame clones only, minus some. The data contain about 700,000 clones, 13% of them singletons. The source material was naive CD4+ T cells from blood. All receptors derive from a man between 18 and 29 years old with type 1 diabetes. CDR3s include the opening cysteine and the closing phenylalanine or tryptophan. A D gene is named only where the DNA matches it firmly. Clone size is stated in some rows and not others, as once, few, many or a class when expanded.

size,D,J,V,CDR3,DNA
-,-,TRBJ2-7,TRBV7-2,CASSRSFPRDFTYEQYF,TGTGCCAGCAGCCGGTCCTTCCCTCGGGACTTTACCTACGAGCAGTACTTC
few,-,TRBJ2-1,TRBV29-1,CSLGREGDEQFF,TGCAGCTTGGGCAGGGAGGGGGATGAGCAGTTCTTC
-,-,TRBJ2-7,TRBV6-5,CASRVRTESYEQYF,TGTGCCAGCAGGGTCCGAACAGAATCCTACGAGCAGTACTTC
-,-,TRBJ1-4,TRBV30,CAWSVRLLRADEKLFF,TGTGCCTGGAGTGTACGTCTTCTCAGGGCGGATGAAAAACTGTTTTTT
-,-,TRBJ2-2,TRBV30,CAWRWLASGELFF,TGTGCCTGGAGGTGGCTAGCCTCCGGGGAGCTGTTTTTT
few,TRBD1,TRBJ2-5,TRBV7-9,CASSSGQGAKETQYF,TGTGCCAGCAGCTCCGGACAGGGGGCGAAAGAGACCCAGTACTTC
-,-,TRBJ2-1,TRBV7-6,CASSLGWDHNEQFF,TGTGCCAGCAGCTTAGGGTGGGACCACAATGAGCAGTTCTTC
few,-,TRBJ2-3,TRBV7-3,CASSGPELNTQYF,TGTGCCAGCAGCGGACCCGAGTTAAATACGCAGTATTTT
-,-,TRBJ2-7,TRBV7-2,CASSFSGGQAYEQYF,TGTGCCAGCAGCTTTTCGGGGGGACAGGCCTACGAGCAGTACTTC
few,-,TRBJ1-3,TRBV7-9,CASSFRASSGNTIYF,TGTGCCAGCAGCTTCAGAGCAAGCTCTGGAAACACCATATATTTT
-,-,TRBJ2-4,TRBV7-9,CASSLGQALAKNIQYF,TGTGCCAGCAGCTTAGGACAGGCTTTAGCCAAAAACATTCAGTACTTC
-,-,TRBJ1-1,TRBV7-2,CASSFHQTGTEAFF,TGTGCCAGCAGCTTTCACCAGACGGGCACTGAAGCTTTCTTT
few,-,TRBJ1-6,TRBV25-1,CASSELSSEGPLHF,TGTGCCAGCAGTGAATTGAGCTCCGAGGGGCCCCTCCACTTT
-,-,TRBJ1-6,TRBV28,CASGLYNSPLHF,TGTGCCAGCGGCCTTTATAATTCACCCCTCCACTTT
-,-,TRBJ2-3,TRBV15,CATSRDRNSQYF,TGTGCCACCAGCAGAGATCGGAACAGTCAGTATTTT
-,-,TRBJ2-7,TRBV25-1,CASSERPNRARGDEQYF,TGTGCCAGCAGTGAAAGGCCGAACCGGGCCCGCGGGGACGAGCAGTACTTC
few,-,TRBJ1-6,TRBV6-5,CASSWAGSPLHF,TGTGCCAGCAGTTGGGCTGGGTCACCCCTCCACTTT
few,TRBD2,TRBJ2-1,TRBV18,CASSLAGPSYNEQFF,TGTGCCAGCTCACTAGCGGGGCCATCCTACAATGAGCAGTTCTTC
few,TRBD1,TRBJ2-1,TRBV7-2,CASSLGPGTGYNEQFF,TGTGCCAGCAGCTTAGGCCCCGGGACAGGATACAATGAGCAGTTCTTC
-,-,TRBJ1-1,TRBV20-1,CSASRTVKAFF,TGCAGTGCGTCGCGGACAGTGAAAGCTTTCTTT
-,-,TRBJ2-7,TRBV7-8,CASSLGSYEQYF,TGTGCCAGCAGCTTAGGGTCCTACGAGCAGTACTTC
few,-,TRBJ1-2,TRBV4-1,CASSQESTVHGYTF,TGCGCCAGCAGCCAAGAGTCGACCGTACATGGCTACACCTTC
-,TRBD1,TRBJ1-1,TRBV6-6,CASRSSGTVDTEAFF,TGTGCCAGCAGATCCTCCGGGACAGTTGACACTGAAGCTTTCTTT
few,-,TRBJ2-5,TRBV30,CAWVHAGETQYF,TGTGCCTGGGTTCATGCAGGGGAGACCCAGTACTTC
-,TRBD1,TRBJ2-7,TRBV30,CAWSADGQGGPEQYF,TGTGCCTGGAGTGCTGACGGACAGGGGGGGCCCGAGCAGTACTTC
-,-,TRBJ2-1,TRBV20-1,CSGHGNNEQFF,TGCAGTGGGCACGGAAACAATGAGCAGTTCTTC
-,-,TRBJ2-2,TRBV28,CASKVSPIGPGELFF,TGTGCCAGCAAAGTTAGTCCGATTGGCCCCGGGGAGCTGTTTTTT
-,-,TRBJ2-4,TRBV6-6,CASRDQGTAKNIQYF,TGTGCCAGCAGGGACCAGGGTACAGCCAAAAACATTCAGTACTTC
-,TRBD1,TRBJ1-1,TRBV30,CAWSLTGGNTEAFF,TGTGCCTGGAGCCTGACAGGGGGCAACACTGAAGCTTTCTTT
-,TRBD2,TRBJ2-1,TRBV4-2,CASSPLEGAGGPSEQFF,TGTGCCAGCAGCCCACTGGAAGGAGCGGGGGGCCCCAGTGAGCAGTTCTTC
-,-,TRBJ1-5,TRBV10-3,CAISGDGLTQHF,TGTGCCATCAGTGGCGATGGGTTGACCCAGCATTTT
-,TRBD1,TRBJ2-1,TRBV19,CASSIPGQGWNEQFF,TGTGCCAGTAGTATTCCGGGACAGGGTTGGAATGAGCAGTTCTTC
-,-,TRBJ1-3,TRBV30,CAWTVGPSGNTIYF,TGTGCCTGGACCGTGGGACCCTCTGGAAACACCATATATTTT
-,TRBD1,TRBJ1-2,TRBV10-3,CAISGGLQGAWGYTF,TGTGCCATCAGTGGAGGATTACAGGGGGCCTGGGGCTACACCTTC
-,TRBD2,TRBJ2-3,TRBV7-2,CASSRGTSGVADTQYF,TGTGCCAGCAGCCGAGGGACTAGCGGGGTGGCAGATACGCAGTATTTT
-,TRBD1,TRBJ1-2,TRBV5-4,CASSLRDRPNYGYTF,TGTGCCAGCAGCCTACGGGACAGGCCAAACTATGGCTACACCTTC
-,-,TRBJ1-4,TRBV19,CASGSGLTTNEKLFF,TGTGCCAGTGGATCGGGTCTAACAACTAATGAAAAACTGTTTTTT